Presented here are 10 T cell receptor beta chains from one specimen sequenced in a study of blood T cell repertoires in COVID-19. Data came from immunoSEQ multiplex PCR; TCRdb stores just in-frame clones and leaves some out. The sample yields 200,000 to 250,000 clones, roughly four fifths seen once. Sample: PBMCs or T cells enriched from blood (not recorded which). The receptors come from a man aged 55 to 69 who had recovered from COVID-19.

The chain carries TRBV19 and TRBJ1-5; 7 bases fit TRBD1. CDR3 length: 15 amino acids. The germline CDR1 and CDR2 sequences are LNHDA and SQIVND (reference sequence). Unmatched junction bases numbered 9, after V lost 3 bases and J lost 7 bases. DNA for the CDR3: TGTGCCAGTAGTATGGTTACAGGGGAGTCCCAGCCCCAGCATTTT. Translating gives CASSMVTGESQPQHF.

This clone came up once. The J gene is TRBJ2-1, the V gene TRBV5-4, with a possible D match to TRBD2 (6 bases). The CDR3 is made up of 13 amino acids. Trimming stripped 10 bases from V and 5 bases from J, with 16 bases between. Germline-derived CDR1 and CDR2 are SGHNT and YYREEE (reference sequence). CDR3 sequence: CASMAGTNNEQFF. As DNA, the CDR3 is TGTGCCTCAATGGCGGGGACCAACAATGAGCAGTTCTTC. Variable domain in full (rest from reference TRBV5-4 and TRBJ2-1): ETGVTQSPTHLIKTRGQQVTLRCSSQSGHNTVSWYQQALGQGPQFIFQYYREEENGRGNFPPRFSGLQFPNYSSELNVNALELDDSALYLCASMAGTNNEQFFGPGTRLTVL.

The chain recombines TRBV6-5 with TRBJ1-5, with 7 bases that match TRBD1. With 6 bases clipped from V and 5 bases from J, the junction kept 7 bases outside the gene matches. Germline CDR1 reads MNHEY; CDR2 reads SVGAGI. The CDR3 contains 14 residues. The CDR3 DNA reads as TGTGCCAGCAGCCCCCGACAGGGTCATCAGCCCCAGCATTTT. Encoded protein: CASSPRQGHQPQHF.

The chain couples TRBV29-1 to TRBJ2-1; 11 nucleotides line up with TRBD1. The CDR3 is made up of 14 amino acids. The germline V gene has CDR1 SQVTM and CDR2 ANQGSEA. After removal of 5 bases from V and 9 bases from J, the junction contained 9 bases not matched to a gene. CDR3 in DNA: TGCAGCGTTATCCCTCGGACAGGGGGCAGTGAGCAGTTCTTC. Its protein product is CSVIPRTGGSEQFF.

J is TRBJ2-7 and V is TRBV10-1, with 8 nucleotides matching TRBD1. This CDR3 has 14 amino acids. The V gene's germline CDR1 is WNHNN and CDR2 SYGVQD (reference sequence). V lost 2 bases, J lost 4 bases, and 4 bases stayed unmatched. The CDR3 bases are TGCGCCAGCAGTGAGGGACAGGGAGCTTACGAGCAGTACTTC. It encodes CASSEGQGAYEQYF.

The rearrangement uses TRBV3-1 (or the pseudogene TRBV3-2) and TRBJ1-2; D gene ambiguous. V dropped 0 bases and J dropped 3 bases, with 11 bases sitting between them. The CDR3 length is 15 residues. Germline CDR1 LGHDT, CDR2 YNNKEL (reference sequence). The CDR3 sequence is CASSQDYTQYYGYTF. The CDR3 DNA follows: TGTGCCAGCAGCCAAGATTACACCCAGTACTATGGCTACACCTTC.

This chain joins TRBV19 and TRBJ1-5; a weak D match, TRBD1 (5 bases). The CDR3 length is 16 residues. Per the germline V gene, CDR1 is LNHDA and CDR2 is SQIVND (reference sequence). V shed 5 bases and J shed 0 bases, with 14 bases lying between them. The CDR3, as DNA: TGTGCCAGTAGTGGACACAGCCTACATAGCAATCAGCCCCAGCATTTT. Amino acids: CASSGHSLHSNQPQHF.

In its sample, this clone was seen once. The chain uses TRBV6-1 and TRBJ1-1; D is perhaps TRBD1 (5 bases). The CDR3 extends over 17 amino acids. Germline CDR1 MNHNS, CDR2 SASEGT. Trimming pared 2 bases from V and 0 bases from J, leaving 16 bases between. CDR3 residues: CASSEFVGHPMNTEAFF. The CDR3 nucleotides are TGTGCCAGCAGTGAATTTGTAGGACACCCCATGAACACTGAAGCTTTCTTT.

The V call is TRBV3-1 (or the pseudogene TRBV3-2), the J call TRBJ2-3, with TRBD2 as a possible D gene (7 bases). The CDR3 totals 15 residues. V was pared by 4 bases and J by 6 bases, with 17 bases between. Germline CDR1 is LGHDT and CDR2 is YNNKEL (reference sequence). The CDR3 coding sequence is TGTGCCAGCAGCCGCGACCTCGGGGGGCTGGATACGCAGTATTTT. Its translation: CASSRDLGGLDTQYF.

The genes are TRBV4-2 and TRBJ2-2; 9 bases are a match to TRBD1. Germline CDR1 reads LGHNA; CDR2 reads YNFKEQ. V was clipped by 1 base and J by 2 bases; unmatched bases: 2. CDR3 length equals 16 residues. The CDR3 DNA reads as TGTGCCAGCAGCCAAGCCACAGGGGGCAACACCGGGGAGCTGTTTTTT. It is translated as CASSQATGGNTGELFF.